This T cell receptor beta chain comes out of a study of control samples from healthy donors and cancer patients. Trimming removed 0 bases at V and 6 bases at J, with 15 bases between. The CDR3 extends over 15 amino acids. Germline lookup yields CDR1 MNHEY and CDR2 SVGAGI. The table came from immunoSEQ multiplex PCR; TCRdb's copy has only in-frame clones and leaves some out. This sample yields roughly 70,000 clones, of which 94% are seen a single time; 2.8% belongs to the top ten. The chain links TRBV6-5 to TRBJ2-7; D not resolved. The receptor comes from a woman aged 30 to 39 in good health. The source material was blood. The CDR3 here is CASSYSISGTREQYF. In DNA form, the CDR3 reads TGTGCCAGCAGTTACTCGATATCTGGAACGCGCGAGCAGTACTTC.